These 28 T cell receptor beta chains share one sample of origin, sequenced in a study of response to subunit inactivated influenza vaccine. TCRdb re-analysed the RT-PCR reads in MiXCR, keeping a single row per CDR3 protein. The data contain some 800,000 distinct CDR3 sequences, less than 25% of them seen just once; the ten biggest clones take up 10%. Sequencing was performed on PBMCs from blood, taken less than 6 days after vaccination. The source is a man aged 50 or older who received an inactivated influenza vaccine.

The genes are TRBV2 and TRBJ2-2, with D tentatively TRBD2 (6 bases). The germline gives CDR1 SNHLY, CDR2 FYNNEI. Trimming removed 6 bases at V and 6 bases at J, with 8 bases between. CDR3 length equals 12 residues. The CDR3 spells CASSREAGELFF. The CDR3 DNA follows: TGTGCCAGCAGCAGGGAGGCCGGGGAGCTGTTTTTT.

CDR3 amino acids: CASSRDSRYEQYF. CDR3 DNA: TGTGCCAGCAGCCGGGACTCTCGCTACGAGCAGTACTTC. The V call is TRBV7-9, the J call TRBJ2-7, with a possible D match to TRBD2 (6 bases). V lost 5 bases and J lost 3, with 11 bases in between. This CDR3 is 13 amino acids long. Per germline, CDR1 SEHNR and CDR2 FQNEAQ (reference sequence).

The chain joins TRBV3-1 to TRBJ2-7; the D is unclear. Germline V gene lookup returns CDR1 LGHDT and CDR2 YNNKEL (reference sequence). The CDR3 has 13 residues. V gave up 1 base and J gave up 4 bases, with 8 bases separating them. CDR3 in amino acids: CASSQGLRYEQYF. The CDR3 region has the DNA TGTGCCAGCAGCCAAGGGTTAAGATACGAGCAGTACTTC.

This chain joins TRBV11-2 and TRBJ2-1; 14 bases agree with TRBD2. The CDR3 loop spans 20 amino acids. With 3 bases clipped from V and 0 bases from J, the junction kept 10 bases outside the gene matches. Per the germline V gene, CDR1 is SGHAT and CDR2 is FQNNGV. In DNA, the CDR3 is TGTGCCAGCAGCTTGTACCGACTAGCGGGGGGGCCGGGCTCCTACAATGAGCAGTTCTTC. Amino acids: CASSLYRLAGGPGSYNEQFF.

The rearrangement uses TRBV20-1 and TRBJ1-1; D unresolved. V shed 0 bases and J shed 0 bases, with 11 bases lying between them. The CDR3 consists of 15 residues. Germline loops: CDR1 DFQATT, CDR2 SNEGSKA (reference sequence). The CDR3 loop is CSARDYQHLNTEAFF. DNA of the CDR3: TGCAGTGCTAGAGATTATCAACATTTGAACACTGAAGCTTTCTTT.

This clonotype was detected only a few times. The chain couples TRBV5-1 to TRBJ2-3; no clear D. V was pared by 5 bases and J by 2 bases, with 9 bases between. The CDR3 contains 13 residues. Germline V gene data show CDR1 as SGHRS and CDR2 as YFSETQ. The CDR3 here is CASRPRITDTQYF. CDR3 nucleotides: TGCGCCAGCAGACCCCGGATCACAGATACGCAGTATTTT.

This clonotype was picked up a small number of times. J is TRBJ2-1 and V is TRBV7-2; 10 positions agree with TRBD1. The germline gives CDR1 SGHTA, CDR2 FQGNSA. V was pared by 5 bases and J by 9 bases, with 10 bases of the junction left unmatched. The CDR3 length is 15 residues. CDR3 residues: CASSPDRGRGGEQFF. The CDR3 DNA follows: TGTGCCAGCAGCCCCGACAGGGGGCGCGGAGGTGAGCAGTTCTTC.

Only one count was recorded for this clonotype. The genes are TRBV4-1 and TRBJ2-5; D not resolved. Germline V CDR1 and CDR2: MGHRA, YSYEKL. V lost 0 bases to trimming and J lost 1 base, with 12 bases between them. This CDR3 contains 16 residues. This chain's CDR3 is CASSQEWSGFQETQYF. The CDR3 DNA reads as TGCGCCAGCAGCCAAGAGTGGTCAGGCTTCCAAGAGACCCAGTACTTC.

The genes are TRBV30 and TRBJ2-3, with a tentative D call TRBD2 (5 bases). This CDR3 spans 13 amino acids. CDR1 GTSNPN and CDR2 SVGIG come from the germline V gene (reference sequence). CDR3 DNA: TGTGCATTGGGAGCGGCTAGCACAGATACGCAGTATTTT. Amino acid sequence: CALGAASTDTQYF.

The rearrangement joins TRBV2 to TRBJ1-5; unclear D gene. V dropped 2 bases and J dropped 4 bases, with 9 bases sitting between them. Germline V gives CDR1 SNHLY, CDR2 FYNNEI. The CDR3 covers 14 residues. CDR3 DNA: TGTGCCAGCAGTGAACAGAGGGTTAATCAGCCCCAGCATTTT. It encodes CASSEQRVNQPQHF.

This clonotype was counted only a few times. The chain links TRBV7-9 to TRBJ2-7; D may be TRBD1 (8 bases). The V end lost 1 base, the J end lost 1 base, and 17 bases lay between the germline ends. Germline CDR1 is SEHNR and CDR2 is FQNEAQ (reference sequence). The CDR3 sequence is 17 residues long. The CDR3 nucleotides read TGTGCCAGCAGCTTAGTTACAGGGGGGACTACTTCCTACGAGCAGTACTTC. Protein: CASSLVTGGTTSYEQYF.

The V call is TRBV20-1, the J call TRBJ2-7; 7 bases are shared with TRBD2. V trimming: 6 bases; J trimming: 7 bases; junction bases outside the gene matches: 12. CDR1 is DFQATT and CDR2 is SNEGSKA in the germline V gene (reference sequence). CDR3 length: 13 amino acids. Written as DNA, the CDR3 is TGCAGTGCCCGAGCGGGATCGGCGCGTGAGCAGTACTTC. It codes for CSARAGSAREQYF.

Only a few counts were recorded for this clonotype. The chain recombines TRBV20-1 with TRBJ2-4; TRBD2 might be the D (5 bases). The germline gives CDR1 DFQATT, CDR2 SNEGSKA (reference sequence). Trimming took off 0 bases at V and 0 bases at J, with 15 bases between the two ends. This CDR3 comprises 17 residues. The CDR3 loop reads CSARETGKSLAKNIQYF. CDR3 nucleotide sequence: TGCAGTGCTAGAGAAACGGGAAAATCCTTAGCCAAAAACATTCAGTACTTC.

In this sample, this clonotype turned up a few times. The V and J genes are TRBV20-1 and TRBJ2-3; a weak D match, TRBD2 (6 bases). Per germline, CDR1 DFQATT and CDR2 SNEGSKA (reference sequence). The length of the CDR3 is 14 residues. The V gene lost 3 bases and the J gene lost 3 bases, with 13 bases spanning the gap. The CDR3 nucleotides read TGCAGTGCTAGCCCGGGAGCGGATACAGATACGCAGTATTTT. It yields the protein CSASPGADTDTQYF.

The chain combines TRBV3-1 with TRBJ1-1; 8 nucleotides line up with TRBD1. J was trimmed by 4 bases and V by 4 bases; bases with no gene match: 5. Germline V gives CDR1 LGHDT, CDR2 YNNKEL (reference sequence). CDR3 length equals 14 residues. The CDR3 DNA is TGTGCCAGCAGCCGACAGGGGACCCTCACTGAAGCTTTCTTT. Translated, it gives CASSRQGTLTEAFF.

This clonotype was counted a few times. J is TRBJ2-1 and V is TRBV6-1; 14 positions agree with TRBD2. The CDR3 length is 17 residues. V lost 4 bases to trimming and J lost 8 bases; unmatched junction nucleotides: 10. Germline-derived CDR1 and CDR2 are MNHNS and SASEGT. The CDR3 nucleotides are TGTGCCAGCAGTGTGACTAGCGGGAGGGCCAGTCCCCATGAGCAGTTCTTC. Amino acids: CASSVTSGRASPHEQFF.

This clonotype was picked up a small number of times. Because the CDR3's place on the DNA is in doubt, the DNA is left out and the CDR3 is given as listed by TCRdb. The CDR3 protein is CASSRPVQPGSCFF. V gene TRBV12-3 or TRBV12-4 combines with J gene TRBJ2-2; TRBD2 was called by the table and not checked on the DNA. The CDR3 has 14 amino acids, counting both end residues.

This clonotype was seen just once. The rearrangement uses TRBV12-2 and TRBJ2-1; the table gives TRBD2 as D, unverified against the DNA. TRBV12-2 is a pseudogene. The CDR3 has 18 amino acids. CDR3 nucleotides: TGTGCAAGTCGCTTAACGGGACTAGCGGGAGGGCCTTGCCATGAGCAGTTCTTC. Translating gives CASRLTGLAGGPCHEQFF.

Ten or more counts support this clonotype. The junction departs from germline at one end; a sequencing error may be responsible. The V gene is TRBV5-1, the J gene TRBJ1-5; D might be TRBD1 (6 bases). CDR1 is SGHRS, CDR2 YFSETQ, per germline. This CDR3 has 15 amino acids. CDR3 protein: CASSLAGGSNQPQHF. In DNA form, the CDR3 reads TGTGCCAGCAGCCTGGCTGGGGGCAGCAATCAGCCCCAGCATTTT.

This clonotype was observed many times. In DNA form, the CDR3 reads TGTGCCAGCAGCGGAACCGGGGAGCTGTTTTTT. Amino acids: CASSGTGELFF. The rearrangement uses TRBV6-2 or TRBV6-3 and TRBJ2-2; unclear D gene. The CDR3 runs 11 residues. V shed 6 bases and J shed 5 bases, with 4 bases lying between them. The germline V gene has CDR1 MNHEY and CDR2 SVGEGT.

This clonotype was seen only a few times. The chain couples TRBV20-1 to TRBJ2-1; 9 bases line up with TRBD2. The CDR3 consists of 16 residues. The trim removed 0 bases at V and 3 bases at J, leaving 6 bases unmatched. The germline CDR1 and CDR2 sequences are DFQATT and SNEGSKA (reference sequence). In nucleotides, the CDR3 is TGCAGTGCTAGAGATCTCGGCGGGAGGGACTACAATGAGCAGTTCTTC. This sequence encodes CSARDLGGRDYNEQFF.

The chain couples TRBV6-4 to TRBJ2-3; TRBD2 matches at 9 bases. The germline V gene has CDR1 MRHNA and CDR2 SNTAGT. The junction had 3 bases not matched to a gene; V was cut back by 3 bases and J by 5 bases. The CDR3 is made up of 14 amino acids. The CDR3 DNA sequence: TGTGCCAGCAGTGAAGGCGGGAGGGGAGATACGCAGTATTTT. It yields the protein CASSEGGRGDTQYF.

This chain links TRBV18 with TRBJ2-7, with D tentatively TRBD1 (7 bases). CDR3 length: 16 residues. The V gene lost 4 bases and the J gene lost 4 bases, with 20 bases spanning the gap. From germline, CDR1 is KGHSH and CDR2 LQKENI. For the CDR3, the DNA is TGTGCCAGCTCACGTTCAGGAGGGACAGTCCCGTACGAGCAGTACTTC. Translated, it gives CASSRSGGTVPYEQYF.

J is TRBJ2-2 and V is TRBV12-3 or TRBV12-4, with D possibly being TRBD1 or TRBD2 (6 bases each). V lost 2 bases and J 4 bases, leaving 14 bases between the germline ends. The CDR3 spans 16 residues. Written as DNA, the CDR3 is TGTGCCAGCAGTTTAACACCGGGGGCCCTCACCGGGGAGCTGTTTTTT. It translates to CASSLTPGALTGELFF.

V gene TRBV12-3 or TRBV12-4 combines with J gene TRBJ1-1; D perhaps matches TRBD1 (5 bases). V lost 7 bases and J 2 bases, leaving 11 bases between the germline ends. The CDR3 consists of 13 residues. The CDR3 loop is CASMGVANTEAFF. CDR3 coding DNA: TGTGCCAGCATGGGGGTAGCTAACACTGAAGCTTTCTTT.

This clonotype was observed a handful of times. This chain joins TRBV7-2 and TRBJ2-5, with a weak D call TRBD2 (7 bases). Germline CDR1 SGHTA, CDR2 FQGNSA. CDR3 size: 15 residues. With 5 bases removed from V and 5 bases from J, the gap between germline ends came to 18 bases. For the CDR3, the DNA is TGTGCCAGCAGCCAGGGGCCGGGGGGCTCGGAGACCCAGTACTTC. As protein: CASSQGPGGSETQYF. Combining the CDR3 with reference TRBV7-2 and TRBJ2-5 gives the whole variable domain GAGVSQSPSNKVTEKGKDVELRCDPISGHTALYWYRQSLGQGLEFLIYFQGNSAPDKSGLPSDRFSAERTGGSVSTLTIQRTQQEDSAVYLCASSQGPGGSETQYFGPGTRLLVL.

This clonotype has only a few counts. The rearrangement joins TRBV28 to TRBJ1-1; a possible D gene is TRBD1 (5 bases). The CDR3 runs to 15 residues. From germline, CDR1 is MDHEN and CDR2 SYDVKM. V shed 5 bases and J shed 4 bases, with 17 bases lying between them. CDR3 loop: CASSPSGGWGTEAFF. CDR3 nucleotide sequence: TGTGCCAGCAGTCCCAGCGGGGGTTGGGGCACTGAAGCTTTCTTT. Full variable domain (outside the CDR3, taken from reference TRBV28 and TRBJ1-1): DVKVTQSSRYLVKRTGEKVFLECVQDMDHENMFWYRQDPGLGLRLIYFSYDVKMKEKGDIPEGYSVSREKKERFSLILESASTNQTSMYLCASSPSGGWGTEAFFGQGTRLTVV.

This clonotype was detected many times. V is TRBV3-1 and J is TRBJ2-7; TRBD2 matches at 7 bases. This CDR3 comprises 16 residues. Unmatched junction bases numbered 7, after V lost 0 bases and J lost 2 bases. Germline lookup yields CDR1 LGHDT and CDR2 YNNKEL (reference sequence). This CDR3 is CASSQETGRLTYEQYF. The CDR3 nucleotides read TGTGCCAGCAGCCAAGAAACCGGGAGGTTGACCTACGAGCAGTACTTC.